This TCR beta chain was obtained from a study of cytomegalovirus exposure and HLA in healthy donors. Concerning this clone: The antigen is unknown.

13 Jbeta primers and 60 Vbeta primers were used for the PCR. Sequencing used immunoSEQ multiplex PCR; TCRdb keeps in-frame clones, though not all of them. The repertoire holds about 150,000 clones, with roughly 75% as singletons. There are 14 residues in the CDR3. The germline CDR1 and CDR2 sequences are SQVTM and ANQGSEA. V shed 6 bases, J shed 5 bases, and the junction held 9 bases outside the gene matches. Study-level results: Several of the most significant clusters were apparently associated with common viral pathogens in a later analysis. Researchers catalogued 164 TCR beta chains as cytomegalovirus-associated. It was reported that the classifier diagnosed cytomegalovirus status with high specificity and sensitivity in both the original and validation cohorts.

This chain links TRBV29-1 with TRBJ1-5; 8 bases agree with TRBD1. The sequence derives from a man between 18 and 29 years old in good health and CMV-seronegative. Specimen: PBMCs. CDR3 loop: CSVVGTGGDQPQHF. The CDR3, as DNA: TGCAGCGTCGTCGGGACAGGAGGGGATCAGCCCCAGCATTTT. The whole variable domain, filled in from reference TRBV29-1 and TRBJ1-5, reads SAVISQKPSRDICQRGTSLTIQCQVDSQVTMMFWYRQQPGQSLTLIATANQGSEATYESGFVIDKFPISRPNLTFSTLTVSNMSPEDSSIYLCSVVGTGGDQPQHFGDGTRLSIL.